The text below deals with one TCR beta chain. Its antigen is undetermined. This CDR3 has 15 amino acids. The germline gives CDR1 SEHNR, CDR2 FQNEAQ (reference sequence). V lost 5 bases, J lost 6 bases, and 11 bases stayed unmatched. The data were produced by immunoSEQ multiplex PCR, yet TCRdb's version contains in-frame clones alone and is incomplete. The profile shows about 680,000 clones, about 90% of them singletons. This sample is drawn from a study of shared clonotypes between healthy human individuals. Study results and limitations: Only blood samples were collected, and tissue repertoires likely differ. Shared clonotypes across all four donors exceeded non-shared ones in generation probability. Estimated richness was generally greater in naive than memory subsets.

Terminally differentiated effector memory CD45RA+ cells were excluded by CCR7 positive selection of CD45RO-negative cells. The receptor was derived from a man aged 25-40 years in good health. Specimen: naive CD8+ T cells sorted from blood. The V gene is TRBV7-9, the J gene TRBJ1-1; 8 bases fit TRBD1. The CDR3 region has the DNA TGTGCCAGCAGCCCTTGGGGGACAGGAATGGCTGAAGCTTTCTTT. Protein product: CASSPWGTGMAEAFF. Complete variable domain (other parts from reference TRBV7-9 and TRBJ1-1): DTGVSQNPRHKITKRGQNVTFRCDPISEHNRLYWYRQTLGQGPEFLTYFQNEAQLEKSRLLSDRFSAERPKGSFSTLEIQRTEQGDSAMYLCASSPWGTGMAEAFFGQGTRLTVV.